A single sample is the source of the 15 T cell receptor beta chains below, sequenced in a study of CD8+CD57+ T cells in acquired aplastic anemia. CDR3 and TCR beta VDJ profiling relied on a genomic DNA template. TCRdb ran MiXCR on the reads and lists one entry per CDR3 protein. The repertoire includes 180,000 or so distinct CDR3 sequences, around half of them detected once, and under 3.5% sits in the top ten. The specimen sequenced was sorted CD4+, CD8+, or CD8+CD57+ T cells (not recorded which) from PBMCs. The receptor source for this set is a human donor in good health.

This clonotype was counted ten times or more. This chain links TRBV19 with TRBJ1-5; TRBD1 matches 9 bases. The ends lost 6 bases at V and 7 bases at J; junction bases unmatched: 7. Germline V lookup: CDR1 LNHDA, CDR2 SQIVND (reference sequence). The CDR3 is 14 residues long. CDR3 sequence reads: CASRLRDREQPQHF. CDR3 bases: TGTGCCAGTAGGCTCCGGGACAGGGAACAGCCCCAGCATTTT.

The rearrangement links TRBV27 to TRBJ2-3; 9 bases map to TRBD2. Trimming at V came to 3 bases and at J to 3 bases, leaving 10 bases not matched to a gene. This CDR3 has 17 amino acids. The V gene's germline CDR1 is MNHEY and CDR2 SMNVEV (reference sequence). CDR3 in DNA: TGTGCCAGCAGTTTCCTTAGGACTAGCGTTTTTACAGATACGCAGTATTTT. This gives the protein CASSFLRTSVFTDTQYF.

The CDR3 bases are TGTGCCACCAGCAGAGATCCCTCAGTTGATGAAGCTTTCTTT. It codes for CATSRDPSVDEAFF. This chain links TRBV15 with TRBJ1-1, with D hard to call. The ends were cut back, 0 bases at V and 7 bases at J, with 12 bases in the middle. Germline V gene lookup returns CDR1 LNHNV and CDR2 YYDKDF (reference sequence). The length of the CDR3 is 14 residues.

At least ten counts were recorded for this clonotype. The chain couples TRBV19 to TRBJ1-1; D gene unclear. Germline CDR1 reads LNHDA; CDR2 reads SQIVND (reference sequence). V lost 5 bases, J lost 10 bases, and 14 bases lay in between. The CDR3 has 12 amino acids. Written as DNA, the CDR3 is TGTGCCAGTAGTGGCTCCGCCGGGAGAGCTTTCTTT. Amino acids: CASSGSAGRAFF.

On this clonotype: This may be a read error, as it is one base from a much larger clone. The chain uses TRBV12-3 or TRBV12-4 and TRBJ2-5, with D possibly being TRBD2 (5 bases). The CDR3 loop spans 14 amino acids. V lost 6 bases, J lost 10 bases, and 21 bases lay in between. This CDR3 reads CASRLNPTGFNQYF. In DNA form, the CDR3 reads TGTGCCAGCAGGTTGAACCCAACGGGGTTTAACCAGTACTTC.

Comment on this clonotype: Germline and junction disagree at one end, which may indicate a read error. The chain joins TRBV7-7 to TRBJ2-1; possibly TRBD1 for D (6 bases). CDR3 size: 14 residues. Germline V gene sequence: CDR1 SSHAT, CDR2 FNYEAQ (reference sequence). CDR3 nucleotide sequence: TGTGCTAGCAGCCTCATGCACAGGGCGAATGAGCAGTTCTTC. Translation gives CASSLMHRANEQFF.

This clonotype was counted at least ten times. This sequence joins TRBV13 and TRBJ1-1, with D unresolved. CDR3 size: 18 residues. The germline V gene encodes CDR1 PRHDT and CDR2 FYEKMQ (reference sequence). V was shortened by 0 bases and J by 1 base, with 18 bases between the two germline ends. Here the CDR3 DNA reads TGTGCCAGCAGCTTAGGAGTCTGGGCAGCGCATTCGAACACTGAAGCTTTCTTT. It translates to CASSLGVWAAHSNTEAFF.

The chain is built from TRBV25-1 and TRBJ2-1, with D maybe TRBD2 (7 bases). CDR1 and CDR2 from the germline V gene are MGHDK and SYGVNS. There are 17 residues in the CDR3. Trimming shortened V by 4 bases and J by 9 bases, and 25 bases separated the two germline ends. The CDR3 region has the DNA TGTGCCAGCAGTGGATCATACCGGGGACTGGCGGGGGCTGAGCAGTTCTTC. Amino acids: CASSGSYRGLAGAEQFF. Full variable domain (rest looked up from reference TRBV25-1 and TRBJ2-1): EADIYQTPRYLVIGTGKKITLECSQTMGHDKMYWYQQDPGMELHLIHYSYGVNSTEKGDLSSESTVSRIRTEHFPLTLESARPSHTSQYLCASSGSYRGLAGAEQFFGPGTRLTVL.

This clonotype was counted many times. The CDR3 spells CASSSSGSVGEQFF. The DNA of the CDR3 is TGTGCCAGCAGCTCTAGCGGGAGTGTCGGTGAGCAGTTCTTC. V and J are TRBV7-2 and TRBJ2-1; TRBD2 agrees at 10 bases. The CDR3 loop spans 14 amino acids. V trimming: 4 bases; J trimming: 9 bases; junction bases outside the gene matches: 6. Germline CDR1 is SGHTA and CDR2 is FQGNSA. Filled out from reference TRBV7-2 and TRBJ2-1, the complete variable domain reads GAGVSQSPSNKVTEKGKDVELRCDPISGHTALYWYRQSLGQGLEFLIYFQGNSAPDKSGLPSDRFSAERTGGSVSTLTIQRTQQEDSAVYLCASSSSGSVGEQFFGPGTRLTVL.

This clonotype was detected many times. The chain links TRBV20-1 to TRBJ2-7; D tentatively reads TRBD1 or TRBD2 (5 bases each). Germline V gene sequence: CDR1 DFQATT, CDR2 SNEGSKA (reference sequence). The CDR3 has 15 amino acids. V dropped 0 bases and J dropped 7 bases, with 19 bases sitting between them. The CDR3 sequence: CSARDRAGRFQEQYF. Written as DNA, the CDR3 is TGCAGTGCTAGAGATCGGGCAGGGAGATTCCAAGAGCAGTACTTC.

The V and J genes are TRBV12-3 or TRBV12-4 and TRBJ1-1; possibly TRBD1 for D (5 bases). The CDR3 is 13 residues long. With 6 bases removed from V and 1 base from J, the gap between germline ends came to 9 bases. CDR3 sequence: CASRLGQNTEAFF. CDR3 in DNA: TGTGCCAGCAGGCTAGGACAGAACACTGAAGCTTTCTTT.

The table lists this clonotype with many counts. This sequence joins TRBV2 and TRBJ1-3; D is ambiguous. Germline CDR1 SNHLY, CDR2 FYNNEI. The V and J ends lost 7 bases and 2 bases respectively, with 9 bases between them. This CDR3 region has 13 residues. CDR3 residues: CASNPEPGNTIYF. DNA of the CDR3: TGTGCCAGCAACCCAGAGCCTGGAAACACCATATATTTT.

In the case of this clonotype: The junction departs from the called germline gene at one end, perhaps through a read error. The chain combines TRBV15 with TRBJ1-1, with D hard to call. Germline assignment: CDR1 LNHNV and CDR2 YYDKDF (reference sequence). CDR3 length equals 14 residues. The CDR3 loop is CATSRNPMNTEAFF. CDR3 nucleotides: TGTGCCACCAGCAGAAATCCTATGAACACTGAAGCCTTCTTT.

Comments on this clonotype: The junction differs from germline at one of its ends, possibly a read error. The V gene is TRBV5-7, the J gene TRBJ1-4; D perhaps matches TRBD1 (5 bases). TRBV5-7 carries the ORF label, with uncertain function. The CDR3 contains 15 residues. For the CDR3, the DNA is TGTGCCGGCAGCTTGGGGGAGGCAACTAATGAAAAACTGTTTTTT. Encoded protein: CAGSLGEATNEKLFF.

This clonotype was detected once. The chain carries TRBV7-9 and TRBJ1-1; perhaps TRBD1 as D (6 bases). V lost 7 bases and J lost 5, with 14 bases in between. The CDR3 runs 13 residues. Germline V gives CDR1 SEHNR, CDR2 FQNEAQ (reference sequence). This chain's CDR3 is CASTTQGRTEAFF. CDR3 DNA sequence: TGTGCCAGCACCACACAGGGTAGAACTGAAGCTTTCTTT. The whole variable domain, remainder taken from reference TRBV7-9 and TRBJ1-1, is DTGVSQNPRHKITKRGQNVTFRCDPISEHNRLYWYRQTLGQGPEFLTYFQNEAQLEKSRLLSDRFSAERPKGSFSTLEIQRTEQGDSAMYLCASTTQGRTEAFFGQGTRLTVV.